The 26 T cell receptor beta chains below all came from one sample that was sequenced in a study of cytomegalovirus exposure and HLA in healthy donors. Researchers ran the PCR with 60 Vbeta and 13 Jbeta primers. Method: immunoSEQ multiplex PCR; TCRdb's copy keeps in-frame clones and lacks some. Of roughly 120,000 clones listed, around 76% are singletons. Sequenced sample: PBMCs. The receptors come from a man between 50 and 59 years old in good health and CMV-seropositive.

This clone came up many times. The chain is built from TRBV14 and TRBJ2-2; 9 positions match TRBD1. Per germline, CDR1 SGHDN and CDR2 FVKESK. V lost 4 bases to trimming and J lost 3 bases; unmatched junction nucleotides: 9. The CDR3 contains 17 residues. CDR3 residues: CASSPRQDRGYTGELFF. The CDR3 coding sequence is TGTGCCAGCAGCCCCCGACAGGACAGGGGTTACACCGGGGAGCTGTTTTTT.

The V gene is TRBV15, the J gene TRBJ1-3; D gene ambiguous. CDR1 LNHNV and CDR2 YYDKDF come from the germline V gene (reference sequence). The CDR3 runs to 13 residues. V lost 5 bases and J lost 8, with 13 bases in between. The CDR3 region is CATSPVNQDTIYF. CDR3 DNA: TGTGCCACCAGCCCAGTTAATCAGGACACCATATATTTT.

The chain employs TRBV11-3 and TRBJ2-6; TRBD1 matches at 9 bases. Trimming took 6 bases from V and 0 from J; bases not matched to a gene: 9. The CDR3 has 18 amino acids. CDR1 SGHNT and CDR2 YENEEA come from the germline V gene. This CDR3 reads CASRRTGTGSSGANVLTF. The CDR3 DNA reads as TGTGCCAGCAGGCGGACCGGGACAGGGTCCTCTGGGGCCAACGTCCTGACTTTC. The full variable domain, completed using reference TRBV11-3 and TRBJ2-6, is EAGVVQSPRYKIIEKKQPVAFWCNPISGHNTLYWYLQNLGQGPELLIRYENEEAVDDSQLPKDRFSAERLKGVDSTLKIQPAELGDSAVYLCASRRTGTGSSGANVLTFGAGSRLTVL.

The chain combines TRBV27 with TRBJ2-3; 11 bases align to TRBD2. This CDR3 spans 17 amino acids. After removal of 7 bases from V and 3 bases from J, the junction contained 12 bases not matched to a gene. The germline CDR1 and CDR2 sequences are MNHEY and SMNVEV (reference sequence). This chain's CDR3 is CASNLYFSGRETDTQYF. The CDR3 nucleotides read TGTGCCAGCAACCTTTATTTTAGCGGGAGGGAAACAGATACGCAGTATTTT.

The chain uses TRBV5-6 and TRBJ1-3, with D unresolved. The germline V and J ends were trimmed by 1 base and 0 bases, with 11 bases remaining between them. The CDR3 contains 16 residues. Germline values: CDR1 SGHDT, CDR2 YYEEEE. The CDR3 spells CASSLRQAYSGNTIYF. CDR3 coding DNA: TGTGCCAGCAGCTTGCGGCAGGCCTACTCTGGAAACACCATATATTTT. Using reference TRBV5-6 and TRBJ1-3 for the parts outside the CDR3, the full variable domain is DAGVTQSPTHLIKTRGQQVTLRCSPKSGHDTVSWYQQALGQGPQFIFQYYEEEERQRGNFPDRFSGHQFPNYSSELNVNALLLGDSALYLCASSLRQAYSGNTIYFGEGSWLTVV.

This rearrangement joins TRBV27 to TRBJ1-1; D perhaps matches TRBD1 (6 bases). V was pared by 7 bases and J by 10 bases, with 22 bases between. The length of the CDR3 is 14 residues. CDR1 and CDR2 from the germline V gene are MNHEY and SMNVEV (reference sequence). CDR3 DNA: TGTGCCAGCATTAGCCTCCAGGGGCTTAAGGGAGCTTTCTTT. Its translation: CASISLQGLKGAFF.

The chain is built from TRBV27 and TRBJ2-7, with D unresolved. V lost 0 bases to trimming and J lost 6 bases, with 9 bases between them. CDR3 length: 13 residues. CDR1 is MNHEY and CDR2 is SMNVEV in the germline V gene (reference sequence). The CDR3 is CASSLSAGPEQYF. The CDR3 DNA reads TGTGCCAGCAGTTTATCTGCAGGCCCCGAGCAGTACTTC.

The genes are TRBV4-2 and TRBJ1-1; the D gene is possibly TRBD1 (5 bases). Germline V lookup: CDR1 LGHNA, CDR2 YNFKEQ. The CDR3 is 21 residues long. Trimming removed 0 bases at V and 4 bases at J, with 30 bases between. Here the CDR3 reads CASSQEFHSEDWGRDSTEAFF. CDR3 bases: TGTGCCAGCAGCCAAGAATTCCACTCTGAAGACTGGGGCAGGGATAGCACTGAAGCTTTCTTT.

In its sample, this clone was seen a few times. The rearrangement joins TRBV7-2 to TRBJ2-5, with 9 bases aligning to TRBD2. The CDR3 runs 18 residues. The V and J ends lost 1 base and 5 bases, in that order; junction bases with no gene match: 14. Germline values: CDR1 SGHTA, CDR2 FQGNSA. The CDR3 protein is CASSLEMAVAGARETQYF. The CDR3 DNA sequence: TGTGCCAGCAGCTTAGAGATGGCGGTAGCGGGGGCGCGGGAGACCCAGTACTTC.

This chain connects TRBV11-3 to TRBJ1-2; possible D gene TRBD1, 6 bases. Trimming pared 5 bases from V and 4 bases from J, leaving 14 bases between. The CDR3 runs to 14 residues. Looked up from germline, CDR1 is SGHNT and CDR2 is YENEEA. The DNA for the CDR3 is TGTGCCAGCAGCACCCGACAGGACGTCTATGGCTACACCTTC. It encodes CASSTRQDVYGYTF.

The chain joins TRBV25-1 to TRBJ2-2; 7 nucleotides line up with TRBD1. V lost 6 bases, J lost 7 bases, and 8 bases stayed unmatched. The CDR3 is 14 amino acids. From germline, CDR1 is MGHDK and CDR2 SYGVNS. CDR3 sequence reads: CASSATDRNGELFF. The DNA of the CDR3 is TGTGCCAGCAGCGCGACGGACAGGAACGGGGAGCTGTTTTTT.

The V and J genes are TRBV5-1 and TRBJ1-2; TRBD1 agrees at 8 bases. This CDR3 is 16 amino acids long. The germline V gene encodes CDR1 SGHRS and CDR2 YFSETQ. Trimming took 2 bases from V and 8 from J; bases not matched to a gene: 14. The CDR3 bases are TGCGCCAGCAGCTTCCAGACCTATGGACAGGGTGAAGGCTACACCTTC. Translated: CASSFQTYGQGEGYTF.

V usage is TRBV11-3 and J usage is TRBJ2-7; 9 positions agree with TRBD1. Trimming took 4 bases from V and 0 from J; bases not matched to a gene: 4. This CDR3 contains 15 residues. Germline V gives CDR1 SGHNT, CDR2 YENEEA. CDR3 bases: TGTGCCAGCAGCTCCGGACAGGGGATCTCCTACGAGCAGTACTTC. This encodes CASSSGQGISYEQYF.

This chain uses TRBV5-1 with TRBJ2-3; 7 bases agree with TRBD1. CDR3 length: 14 amino acids. Germline V gives CDR1 SGHRS, CDR2 YFSETQ. The ends lost 4 bases at V and 3 bases at J; junction bases unmatched: 5. CDR3 amino acids: CASSQGGRTDTQYF. In nucleotides, the CDR3 is TGCGCCAGCAGCCAAGGGGGCAGAACAGATACGCAGTATTTT.

A single count supports this clone. The chain joins TRBV27 to TRBJ1-2; TRBD1 matches 10 bases. Per germline, CDR1 MNHEY and CDR2 SMNVEV (reference sequence). With V trimmed by 0 bases and J by 5 bases, 0 bases remained unmatched. The CDR3 covers 14 residues. CDR3 sequence (DNA): TGTGCCAGCAGTTTATCGGGACAGGGGTATGGCTACACCTTC. Translating it yields CASSLSGQGYGYTF.

The gene calls are TRBV9 and TRBJ1-5; 9 bases map to TRBD1. Germline trimming cut 4 bases from V and 6 bases from J; bases unmatched to any gene: 8. The CDR3 covers 15 residues. The germline V gene has CDR1 SGDLS and CDR2 YYNGEE. CDR3 DNA sequence: TGTGCCAGCAGCCGTGGGGGACAGGGAGTTCAGCCCCAGCATTTT. Amino acid sequence: CASSRGGQGVQPQHF.

V usage is TRBV18 and J usage is TRBJ2-7, with a weak D call TRBD1 (6 bases). This CDR3 region has 13 residues. Germline CDR1 is KGHSH and CDR2 is LQKENI. Trimming pared 3 bases from V and 2 bases from J, leaving 8 bases between. DNA of the CDR3: TGTGCCAGCTCACCGGGGGCCACCTACGAGCAGTACTTC. Translated: CASSPGATYEQYF.

The rearrangement uses TRBV14 and TRBJ2-7, with 10 bases fitting TRBD2. Germline V CDR1 and CDR2: SGHDN, FVKESK. CDR3 length: 14 amino acids. V dropped 5 bases and J dropped 6; count of bases not matched to a gene: 7. This chain's CDR3 is CASSDSGLASEQYF. As DNA, the CDR3 is TGTGCCAGCAGCGACTCGGGACTAGCGAGCGAGCAGTACTTC.

The chain employs TRBV15 and TRBJ2-1; the D gene is possibly TRBD2 (6 bases). The ends were cut back, 2 bases at V and 7 bases at J, with 15 bases in the middle. Per the germline V gene, CDR1 is LNHNV and CDR2 is YYDKDF (reference sequence). There are 15 residues in the CDR3. The CDR3 here is CATSRSRGLQNEQFF. The CDR3 DNA follows: TGTGCCACCAGCAGATCAAGGGGACTTCAAAATGAGCAGTTCTTC.

The sample holds a few counts of this clone. V is TRBV18 and J is TRBJ2-7; D may be TRBD1 (6 bases). V lost 3 bases and J 3 bases, leaving 12 bases between the germline ends. Germline CDR1 and CDR2: KGHSH and LQKENI. The CDR3 has 14 residues. The CDR3 nucleotides read TGTGCCAGCTCACCTTCAGGGGATTTCTACGAGCAGTACTTC. As protein: CASSPSGDFYEQYF.

This clone was counted once. V and J are TRBV28 and TRBJ2-7; tentatively, D is TRBD2 (6 bases). Trimming shortened V by 2 bases and J by 7 bases, and 12 bases separated the two germline ends. The germline CDR1 and CDR2 sequences are MDHEN and SYDVKM. The CDR3 is 13 residues long. The chain's CDR3 is CASSLGTLLEQYF. CDR3 sequence (DNA): TGTGCCAGCAGTTTAGGGACTTTGTTGGAGCAGTACTTC.

The chain joins TRBV21-1 to TRBJ1-3. TRBV21-1 is designated a pseudogene. CDR3 length: 11 amino acids. The CDR3: CTGGRGNTIYF. The DNA of the CDR3 is TGTACCGGGGGGCGTGGAAACACCATATATTTT.

The chain links TRBV18 to TRBJ1-2; 7 bases map to TRBD1. Germline V gene data show CDR1 as KGHSH and CDR2 as LQKENI. The V segment lost 2 bases and the J segment 6 bases; nucleotides outside the gene matches: 9. CDR3 length: 15 amino acids. In DNA form, the CDR3 reads TGTGCCAGCTCACCAGTTGTCCAGGGGGTAAATGGCTACACCTTC. Translated: CASSPVVQGVNGYTF.

The rearrangement uses TRBV7-9 and TRBJ2-5, with 8 bases that match TRBD1. With V trimmed by 4 bases and J by 1 base, 2 bases remained unmatched. The CDR3 loop spans 14 amino acids. The germline CDR1 and CDR2 sequences are SEHNR and FQNEAQ (reference sequence). CDR3 nucleotides: TGTGCCAGCAGCTGGGACAGGAGCCAAGAGACCCAGTACTTC. It is translated as CASSWDRSQETQYF.

In this sample, this clone turned up once. This chain joins TRBV7-9 and TRBJ1-1; D possibly corresponds to TRBD1 (6 bases). The CDR3 is 14 residues long. V gave up 5 bases and J gave up 0 bases, with 10 bases separating them. From germline, CDR1 is SEHNR and CDR2 FQNEAQ (reference sequence). The CDR3 sequence is CASSRTEMNTEAFF. For the CDR3, the DNA is TGTGCCAGCAGCCGGACAGAGATGAACACTGAAGCTTTCTTT.

The rearrangement joins TRBV5-4 to TRBJ1-2, with 7 nucleotides matching TRBD1. Germline CDR1 and CDR2: SGHNT and YYREEE (reference sequence). Germline trimming cut 4 bases from V and 3 bases from J; bases unmatched to any gene: 9. This CDR3 has 15 residues. CDR3: CASSPRQGLYYGYTF. CDR3 sequence (DNA): TGTGCCAGCAGCCCTCGACAGGGCCTTTACTATGGCTACACCTTC.